The 9 T cell receptor beta chains listed next were all sequenced from one sample in a study of regulatory T cells in long-lasting Graves disease. Combining iRepertoire HTBI primers with Arm-PCR of CDR3 regions, the authors built TCR beta libraries. TCRdb re-called the multiplex PCR reads with MiXCR, one entry per CDR3 protein. The data contain a few hundred thousand distinct CDR3 sequences, 20% of them singletons. Time point meaning: newly diagnosed GD, antithyroid drugs for less than 3 months. Scientists built the TCR library using RNA that was extracted from PBMCs. The sample here was peripheral blood mononuclear cells (PBMCs), taken at new diagnosis, from a patient treated with antithyroid drugs. The receptors come from a female donor with Graves disease.

This clonotype was counted a few times. The V call is TRBV19, the J call TRBJ2-1; 7 bases align to TRBD1. Per germline, CDR1 LNHDA and CDR2 SQIVND (reference sequence). The CDR3 sequence is 18 residues long. After removal of 0 bases from V and 6 bases from J, the junction contained 14 bases not matched to a gene. The CDR3 DNA reads as TGTGCCAGTAGTATAGAGGTGCGGACCCCCCGACAGGGCAATGAGCAGTTCTTC. This translates into CASSIEVRTPRQGNEQFF. Variable domain in full (rest from reference TRBV19 and TRBJ2-1): DGGITQSPKYLFRKEGQNVTLSCEQNLNHDAMYWYRQDPGQGLRLIYYSQIVNDFQKGDIAEGYSVSREKKESFPLTVTSAQKNPTAFYLCASSIEVRTPRQGNEQFFGPGTRLTVL.

At least ten counts were recorded for this clonotype. J is TRBJ1-1 and V is TRBV5-1; TRBD1 is a possible D gene (5 bases). CDR1 is SGHRS and CDR2 is YFSETQ in the germline V gene. Trimming shortened V by 3 bases and J by 7 bases, and 19 bases separated the two germline ends. The CDR3 spans 15 residues. CDR3 DNA sequence: TGCGCCAGCAGCTACATGGGCAGGGAGAATGGTGAAGCTTTCTTT. This gives the protein CASSYMGRENGEAFF.

A few counts support this clonotype. CDR3 loop: CATSDLQWAGEAAGELFF. For the CDR3, the DNA is TGTGCCACCAGTGATTTGCAATGGGCAGGGGAAGCGGCCGGGGAGCTGTTTTTT. V and J are TRBV24-1 and TRBJ2-2; TRBD1 might be the D (6 bases). The CDR3 has 18 amino acids. V was pared by 0 bases and J by 6 bases, with 19 bases between. Germline lookup yields CDR1 KGHDR and CDR2 SFDVKD.

About this clonotype itself: A read error may be the cause here, since a much bigger clone is one base away. J is TRBJ1-3 and V is TRBV5-1; weak D call: TRBD1 (5 bases). CDR1 and CDR2 (germline): SGHRS, YFSETQ. This CDR3 region has 15 residues. The CDR3 spells CAGSPRGGSGNTIYF. In DNA, the CDR3 is TGCGCCGGCAGCCCGAGGGGAGGCTCTGGAAACACCATATATTTT.

This clonotype was seen at least ten times. The chain is built from TRBV5-6 and TRBJ2-3, with D unclear. CDR3 size: 14 residues. V lost 1 base and J 6 bases, leaving 12 bases between the germline ends. Germline V gives CDR1 SGHDT, CDR2 YYEEEE. Written as DNA, the CDR3 is TGTGCCAGCAGCTTGTTATCGGGTCCCGATACGCAGTATTTT. It is translated as CASSLLSGPDTQYF.

This clonotype came up many times. The V gene is TRBV2, the J gene TRBJ2-2; D is possibly TRBD1 or TRBD2 (5 bases each). V lost 6 bases, J lost 3 bases, and 11 bases lay in between. This CDR3 has 14 residues. Germline CDR1 is SNHLY and CDR2 is FYNNEI. The CDR3 loop reads CASRRRGDTGELFF. The CDR3 coding sequence is TGTGCCAGCAGGCGTAGAGGGGACACCGGGGAGCTGTTTTTT. The full variable domain, rest sourced from reference TRBV2 and TRBJ2-2, is EPEVTQTPSHQVTQMGQEVILRCVPISNHLYFYWYRQILGQKVEFLVSFYNNEISEKSEIFDDQFSVERPDGSNFTLKIRSTKLEDSAMYFCASRRRGDTGELFFGEGSRLTVL.

This chain connects TRBV4-2 to TRBJ1-2, with D possibly TRBD1 on 6 matching bases. V gave up 3 bases and J gave up 11 bases, with 22 bases separating them. CDR1 and CDR2 from the germline V gene are LGHNA and YNFKEQ. The CDR3 is 15 residues long. The CDR3 region has the DNA TGTGCCAGCAGCCAGGATGGACAGCGGAGACTACGGTACACCTTC. Residues: CASSQDGQRRLRYTF.

Remarks on this clonotype: Since a much larger clone is just one base distant, this may be a read error. The chain combines TRBV6-2 or TRBV6-3 with TRBJ2-7; 7 positions agree with TRBD1. Germline assignment: CDR1 MNHEY and CDR2 SVGEGT. The CDR3 sequence is 12 residues long. The CDR3 nucleotides are TGTGCCGGCAGTACAGGGGTCTACGAGCAGTACTTC. It translates to CAGSTGVYEQYF.

The sample holds a few counts of this clonotype. The chain couples TRBV19 to TRBJ2-3; D remains ambiguous. Germline CDR1 and CDR2: LNHDA and SQIVND (reference sequence). Trimming removed 3 bases at V and 6 bases at J, with 13 bases between. This CDR3 contains 14 residues. The CDR3 bases are TGTGCCAGTAGTATCGGTAGTGTGGCGGATACGCAGTATTTT. Translation: CASSIGSVADTQYF.